This entry describes one T cell receptor beta chain. Original data processing: Amplification of reference gene primers was used by the study to estimate nucleated cell counts. Profiled with immunoSEQ multiplex PCR; TCRdb holds only in-frame clones, not every one. V and J calls and clone size follow that table, whereas D and trimming were derived from the DNA. The sample lists roughly 42,000 clones; roughly 84% were seen once. This entry comes from a study of blood T cell repertoires in COVID-19. Looking at the study overall: Some COVID-19 samples were acute and others convalescent; all came from the United States, Italy and Spain.

CDR1 is KGHDR and CDR2 is SFDVKD in the germline V gene. CDR3 length: 14 amino acids. Trimming removed 5 bases from V and 7 bases from J, with 13 bases in between. The source is a human donor in a cohort sampled during active COVID-19. The chain employs TRBV24-1 and TRBJ2-2; a possible D gene is TRBD1 (6 bases). The sequenced sample was peripheral blood. CDR3 amino acids: CATSATGRFGELFF. The CDR3 region has the DNA TGTGCCACCAGTGCTACAGGGCGGTTCGGGGAGCTGTTTTTT.